What follows are 21 T cell receptor beta chains derived from one specimen sequenced in a study of blood T cell repertoires in COVID-19. Here immunoSEQ multiplex PCR was the method, and the copy in TCRdb shows in-frame clones only, minus some. The sample lists about 180,000 clones; approximately 90% were seen once. Material: peripheral blood. Receptor source: a woman in her forties or fifties with acute or convalescent COVID-19.

V is TRBV18 and J is TRBJ2-6, with 12 bases fitting TRBD1. V was pared by 6 bases and J by 3 bases, with 12 bases of the junction left unmatched. The germline gives CDR1 KGHSH, CDR2 LQKENI. The CDR3 sequence is 19 residues long. The CDR3 is CASSPFSGQGANGANVLTF. For the CDR3, the DNA is TGTGCCAGCTCTCCGTTCTCGGGACAGGGGGCAAATGGGGCCAACGTCCTGACTTTC.

The V call is TRBV5-1, the J call TRBJ2-6, with D maybe TRBD2 (5 bases). The germline V and J ends were trimmed by 4 bases and 0 bases, with 20 bases remaining between them. Germline V lookup: CDR1 SGHRS, CDR2 YFSETQ. This CDR3 is 19 amino acids long. This CDR3 is CASSRTWGAPVSGANVLTF. The CDR3 DNA reads TGCGCCAGCAGCCGGACCTGGGGAGCGCCTGTCTCTGGGGCCAACGTCCTGACTTTC.

V gene TRBV5-6 combines with J gene TRBJ2-1; TRBD2 aligns across 8 bases. Germline lookup yields CDR1 SGHDT and CDR2 YYEEEE. The CDR3 length is 16 residues. J gave up 5 bases and V 4 bases, and 11 bases lay outside the gene matches. The CDR3 bases are TGTGCCAGCAGCCACCGGGGGTTAGCGGGAAACAATGAGCAGTTCTTC. This codes for CASSHRGLAGNNEQFF.

This chain joins TRBV12-3 or TRBV12-4 and TRBJ1-1; D possibly corresponds to TRBD1 (6 bases). This CDR3 is 11 amino acids long. Trimming pared 3 bases from V and 10 bases from J, leaving 9 bases between. CDR3 in DNA: TGTGCCAGCAGTTTTAGGGGGGGAGCTTTCTTT. It specifies CASSFRGGAFF.

The chain carries TRBV7-2 and TRBJ2-5; a possible D gene is TRBD1 (6 bases). With 5 bases removed from V and 4 bases from J, the gap between germline ends came to 17 bases. Per germline, CDR1 SGHTA and CDR2 FQGNSA. This CDR3 comprises 15 residues. The CDR3 loop is CASSLVGRGRETQYF. The CDR3, as DNA: TGTGCCAGCAGCCTCGTCGGCAGGGGTCGAGAGACCCAGTACTTC.

This clone was counted once. Other DNA sequences of this sample code for an identical CDR3. The CDR3 DNA reads TGTGCCAGCTCACCCGGGGGGAACACTGAAGCTTTCTTT. Protein sequence: CASSPGGNTEAFF. The chain links TRBV18 to TRBJ1-1, with D maybe TRBD1 (5 bases). V lost 3 bases to trimming and J lost 1 base, with 6 bases between them. The CDR3 contains 13 residues. CDR1 is KGHSH, CDR2 LQKENI, per germline.

V is TRBV5-1 and J is TRBJ1-2, with 7 bases matching TRBD1. V shed 2 bases and J 2 bases; nucleotides not matched to a gene: 6. The CDR3 has 15 amino acids. Germline V lookup: CDR1 SGHRS, CDR2 YFSETQ. The CDR3 DNA sequence: TGCGCCAGCAGCTTAGACAGGGTTTCGAACTATGGCTACACCTTC. This encodes CASSLDRVSNYGYTF.

J is TRBJ1-2 and V is TRBV30; D call uncertain. The CDR3 loop spans 12 amino acids. V was trimmed by 2 bases and J by 1 base, leaving 5 bases between them. Germline CDR1 and CDR2: GTSNPN and SVGIG (reference sequence). The CDR3 DNA sequence: TGTGCCTGGAGTCCGGGTAACTATGGCTACACCTTC. Protein product: CAWSPGNYGYTF.

The chain has TRBV15 and TRBJ2-1; 9 bases map to TRBD2. The V gene's germline CDR1 is LNHNV and CDR2 YYDKDF (reference sequence). This CDR3 has 16 residues. V lost 2 bases, J lost 4 bases, and 6 bases stayed unmatched. The CDR3 DNA sequence: TGTGCCACCAGCAGACCCGCTAGCGGGGCATACAATGAGCAGTTCTTC. Translated: CATSRPASGAYNEQFF.

CDR3 amino acids: CATTFGTASNQPQHF. CDR3 coding DNA: TGTGCCACCACCTTCGGGACAGCTAGCAATCAGCCCCAGCATTTT. The V and J genes are TRBV15 and TRBJ1-5; 7 bases align to TRBD1. Germline V gives CDR1 LNHNV, CDR2 YYDKDF (reference sequence). This CDR3 spans 15 amino acids. The ends lost 7 bases at V and 0 bases at J; junction bases unmatched: 6.

The chain employs TRBV15 and TRBJ2-7; 8 bases agree with TRBD2. CDR1 LNHNV and CDR2 YYDKDF come from the germline V gene (reference sequence). There are 15 residues in the CDR3. J lost 6 bases, V lost 0 bases, and 7 bases had no gene match. CDR3 in amino acids: CATSRDRGLAVEQYF. The DNA of the CDR3 is TGTGCCACCAGCAGAGATCGAGGACTAGCTGTCGAGCAGTACTTC.

The gene calls are TRBV7-2 and TRBJ1-4, with 8 bases aligning to TRBD1. The CDR3 length is 14 residues. With 1 base clipped from V and 8 bases from J, the junction kept 3 bases outside the gene matches. CDR1 and CDR2 (germline): SGHTA, FQGNSA. The CDR3 spells CASSLDRGGEKLFF. In DNA form, the CDR3 reads TGTGCCAGCAGCTTAGACAGGGGGGGAGAAAAACTGTTTTTT.

This clone appeared a single time. The chain links TRBV7-6 to TRBJ2-1; 10 nucleotides line up with TRBD2. After removal of 4 bases from V and 5 bases from J, the junction contained 5 bases not matched to a gene. This CDR3 spans 15 amino acids. Germline lookup yields CDR1 SGHVS and CDR2 FNYEAQ. DNA of the CDR3: TGTGCCAGCAGCTCCGGACTAGCGGTAAACAATGAGCAGTTCTTC. Amino acids: CASSSGLAVNNEQFF.

The table lists this clone with a count of one. The chain combines TRBV9 with TRBJ1-2, with TRBD1 identical over 9 bases. Germline trimming cut 3 bases from V and 4 bases from J; bases unmatched to any gene: 10. Germline CDR1 and CDR2: SGDLS and YYNGEE. This CDR3 is built from 16 residues. The CDR3 sequence: CASSAGLQGAPYGYTF. CDR3 nucleotide sequence: TGTGCCAGCAGCGCAGGATTACAGGGGGCACCCTATGGCTACACCTTC.

This chain connects TRBV18 to TRBJ1-2; possibly TRBD1 for D (6 bases). Trimming removed 3 bases from V and 4 bases from J, with 33 bases in between. The CDR3 has 21 amino acids. Germline assignment: CDR1 KGHSH and CDR2 LQKENI. CDR3 sequence (DNA): TGTGCCAGCTCACCCTTTTTTGGGACACAGAGAGGGGCGGGCCCCCGCTATGGCTACACCTTC. Translated, it gives CASSPFFGTQRGAGPRYGYTF.

The J gene is TRBJ2-7, the V gene TRBV9; perhaps TRBD1 as D (5 bases). The V gene lost 6 bases and the J gene lost 0 bases, with 13 bases spanning the gap. The CDR3 has 14 amino acids. Germline assignment: CDR1 SGDLS and CDR2 YYNGEE. CDR3 bases: TGTGCCAGCACCCAGGGTGCAGACTCCTACGAGCAGTACTTC. Encoded protein: CASTQGADSYEQYF.

The table lists this clone with a count of one. The genes are TRBV30 and TRBJ1-4; D ambiguous. V dropped 1 base and J dropped 3 bases, with 12 bases sitting between them. The CDR3 is 15 residues long. Per the germline V gene, CDR1 is GTSNPN and CDR2 is SVGIG (reference sequence). CDR3 coding DNA: TGTGCCTGGAGTGGTGGGCAGGCTTCTAATGAAAAACTGTTTTTT. Translated: CAWSGGQASNEKLFF.

The chain uses TRBV5-1 and TRBJ1-1; tentatively, D is TRBD1 (6 bases). The ends were cut back, 5 bases at V and 7 bases at J, with 18 bases in the middle. This CDR3 contains 14 residues. Germline V gene sequence: CDR1 SGHRS, CDR2 YFSETQ. The CDR3, as DNA: TGCGCCAGCAGGTTTTCTTCGGGACACTTTGAAGCTTTCTTT. Protein sequence: CASRFSSGHFEAFF.

This clone was detected only a few times. J is TRBJ1-6 and V is TRBV19; D is possibly TRBD1 (6 bases). V was pared by 7 bases and J by 10 bases, with 14 bases between. CDR3 length: 13 amino acids. Germline lookup yields CDR1 LNHDA and CDR2 SQIVND (reference sequence). CDR3 bases: TGTGCCAGTAACAACAGGGAAGTGTCACCCCTCCACTTT. It codes for CASNNREVSPLHF.

The V call is TRBV5-5, the J call TRBJ2-7; D remains unclear. Germline CDR1 and CDR2: SGHKS and YYEKEE (reference sequence). V gave up 0 bases and J gave up 6 bases, with 7 bases separating them. This CDR3 region has 12 residues. Here the CDR3 reads CASSLDGFEQYF. The DNA for the CDR3 is TGTGCCAGCAGCTTGGACGGGTTCGAGCAGTACTTC.

The chain joins TRBV29-1 to TRBJ2-7, with TRBD1 identical over 9 bases. Germline V gene data show CDR1 as SQVTM and CDR2 as ANQGSEA. The CDR3 consists of 12 residues. Trimming at V came to 7 bases and at J to 2 bases, leaving 3 bases not matched to a gene. Here the CDR3 DNA reads TGCAGCGCTGGGACAGGGACCTACGAGCAGTACTTC. Protein: CSAGTGTYEQYF.